The next 4 T cell receptor beta chains were all read from a single sample in a study of shared clonotypes between healthy human individuals. The table came from immunoSEQ multiplex PCR; TCRdb's copy has only in-frame clones and leaves some out. The sample carries under 1,900,000 clones, roughly 98.5% recorded once. Sequenced sample: naive CD4+ T cells sorted from blood. The subset was: CD45RA+ positively selected. All receptors derive from a young man in good health.

Written as DNA, the CDR3 is TGTGCCAGCAGCCTAAATAACCTGGGGCAGACTGAAGCTTTCTTT. Translating it yields CASSLNNLGQTEAFF. V gene TRBV7-8 combines with J gene TRBJ1-1, with D perhaps matching TRBD1 (5 bases). Trimming left V 5 bases short and J 5 bases short, with 18 bases between. The CDR3 totals 15 residues. Germline V gene lookup returns CDR1 SGHVS and CDR2 FQNEAQ.

The V call is TRBV5-1, the J call TRBJ1-3, with D unresolved. The CDR3 covers 13 residues. The V end was cut by 4 bases, the J end by 8 bases, with 13 bases between. The germline V gene encodes CDR1 SGHRS and CDR2 YFSETQ. Written as DNA, the CDR3 is TGCGCCAGCAGCGGAGGCGGCGAGGACACCATATATTTT. Translation: CASSGGGEDTIYF.

This chain uses TRBV5-1 with TRBJ2-1; 8 nucleotides match TRBD2. Germline trimming cut 5 bases from V and 4 bases from J; bases unmatched to any gene: 8. Germline lookup yields CDR1 SGHRS and CDR2 YFSETQ. This CDR3 region has 15 residues. The CDR3 loop is CASRPGTRHYNEQFF. The DNA for the CDR3 is TGCGCCAGCAGGCCCGGGACTAGACATTACAATGAGCAGTTCTTC.

The chain employs TRBV28 and TRBJ2-1; possible D gene TRBD1, 6 bases. The CDR3 consists of 13 residues. V shed 5 bases and J shed 4 bases, with 9 bases lying between them. From germline, CDR1 is MDHEN and CDR2 SYDVKM. CDR3 nucleotides: TGTGCCAGCAGTAGACAGGTTTACAATGAGCAGTTCTTC. It translates to CASSRQVYNEQFF.